This T cell receptor (beta chain) was recovered during a study of patients and donors after allogeneic stem cell transplantation. TCRdb redid the calling of the RT-PCR reads with MiXCR, one entry per CDR3 protein. Among about 960,000 distinct CDR3 sequences listed, about a sixth were seen once. Germline CDR1 reads SGHTA; CDR2 reads FQGTGA. This CDR3 comprises 15 residues. With V trimmed by 1 base and J by 2 bases, 4 bases remained unmatched. The sequenced sample was blood, either unsorted or a sorted T cell fraction (not recorded which). J is TRBJ2-7 and V is TRBV7-3, with 8 nucleotides matching TRBD2. The clonotype was recovered from a human donor who was either an allogeneic HSCT recipient or a stem cell or donor lymphocyte infusion donor (not recorded which). It is not recorded whose cells these are; they may come from a transplant donor. CDR3 sequence (DNA): TGTGCCAGCAGCTTAATGGTAGCGGGACCCTACGAGCAGTACTTC. Translation gives CASSLMVAGPYEQYF.